This T cell receptor (beta chain) came from a study of blood T cell repertoires in COVID-19. Study in general: Samples representing acute and convalescent COVID-19 were sourced from the United States, Italy and Spain. Nucleic acid was either cDNA or gDNA, and it came from T cells, B-cell-depleted T cells, or PBMCs.

Germline CDR1 and CDR2: SGHDT and YYEEEE. This CDR3 contains 17 residues. V lost 0 bases, J lost 7 bases, and 12 bases stayed unmatched. Original handling: Scientists estimated how many nucleated cells there were by amplifying reference gene primers. TCRdb's table, derived via immunoSEQ multiplex PCR, lists solely in-frame clones and lacks some. V and J calls and clone size are those listed in that table; D and trimming were worked out from the DNA. In the table there are around 35,000 clones, more than 90% of which are singletons. This clonotype originated in a human donor in a cohort sampled during active COVID-19. The material sequenced was peripheral blood. The chain couples TRBV5-6 to TRBJ2-5, with 10 bases identical to TRBD1. The CDR3 sequence is CASSLADRDRGLATQYF. The CDR3 coding sequence is TGTGCCAGCAGCTTGGCTGATCGAGACAGGGGGCTGGCGACCCAGTACTTC.